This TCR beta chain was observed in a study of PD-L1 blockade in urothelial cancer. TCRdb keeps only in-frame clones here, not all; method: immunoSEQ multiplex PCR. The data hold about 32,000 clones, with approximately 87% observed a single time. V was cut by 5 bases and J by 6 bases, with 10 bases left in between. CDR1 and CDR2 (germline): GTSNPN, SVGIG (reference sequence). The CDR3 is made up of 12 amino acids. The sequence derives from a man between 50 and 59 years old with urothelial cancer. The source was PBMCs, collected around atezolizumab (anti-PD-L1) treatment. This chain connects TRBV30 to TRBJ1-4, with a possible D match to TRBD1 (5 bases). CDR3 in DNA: TGTGCCTGGTCAGGGTTGGATGAAAAACTGTTTTTT. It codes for CAWSGLDEKLFF.